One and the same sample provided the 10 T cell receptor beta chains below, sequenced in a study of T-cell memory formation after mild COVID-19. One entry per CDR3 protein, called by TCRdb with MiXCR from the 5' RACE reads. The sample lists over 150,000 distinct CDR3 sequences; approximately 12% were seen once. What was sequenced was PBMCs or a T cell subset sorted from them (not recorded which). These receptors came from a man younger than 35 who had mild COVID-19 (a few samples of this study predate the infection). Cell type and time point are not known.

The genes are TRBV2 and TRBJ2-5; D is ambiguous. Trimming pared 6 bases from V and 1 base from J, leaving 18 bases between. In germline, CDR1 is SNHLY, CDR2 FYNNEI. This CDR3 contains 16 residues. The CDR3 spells CASRTGRRSLQETQYF. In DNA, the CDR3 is TGTGCCAGCAGAACGGGCAGGCGAAGTCTCCAAGAGACCCAGTACTTC.

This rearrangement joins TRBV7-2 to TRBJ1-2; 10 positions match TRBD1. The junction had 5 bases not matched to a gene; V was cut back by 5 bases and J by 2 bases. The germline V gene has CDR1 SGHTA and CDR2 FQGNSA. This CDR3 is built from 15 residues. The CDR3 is CASSDRQGANYGYTF. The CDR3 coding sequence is TGTGCCAGCAGCGACCGACAGGGGGCCAACTATGGCTACACCTTC.

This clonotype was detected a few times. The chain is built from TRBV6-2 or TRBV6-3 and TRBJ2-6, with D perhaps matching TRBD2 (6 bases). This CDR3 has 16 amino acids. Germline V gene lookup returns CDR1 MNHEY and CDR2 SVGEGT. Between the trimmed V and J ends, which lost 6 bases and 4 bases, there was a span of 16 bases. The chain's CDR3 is CASRSGSAGGANVLTF. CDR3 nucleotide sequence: TGTGCCAGCAGATCCGGGAGCGCCGGGGGGGCCAACGTCCTGACTTTC.

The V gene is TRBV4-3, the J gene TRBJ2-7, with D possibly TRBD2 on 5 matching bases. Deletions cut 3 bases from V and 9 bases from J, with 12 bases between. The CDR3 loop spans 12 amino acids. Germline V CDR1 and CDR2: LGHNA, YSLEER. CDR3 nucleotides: TGCGCCAGCAGCCACCCCGGGGTCGGGCAGTACTTC. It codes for CASSHPGVGQYF.

CDR3 sequence (DNA): TGTGCCAGCAAACTAGACAGGGGGCGCGCGACAGATACGCAGTATTTT. Its translation is CASKLDRGRATDTQYF. The V and J genes are TRBV28 and TRBJ2-3, with TRBD1 matching over 10 bases. Germline trimming cut 7 bases from V and 3 bases from J; bases unmatched to any gene: 10. This CDR3 region has 16 residues. Germline assignment: CDR1 MDHEN and CDR2 SYDVKM. The full variable domain, its missing parts supplied by reference TRBV28 and TRBJ2-3, is DVKVTQSSRYLVKRTGEKVFLECVQDMDHENMFWYRQDPGLGLRLIYFSYDVKMKEKGDIPEGYSVSREKKERFSLILESASTNQTSMYLCASKLDRGRATDTQYFGPGTRLTVL.

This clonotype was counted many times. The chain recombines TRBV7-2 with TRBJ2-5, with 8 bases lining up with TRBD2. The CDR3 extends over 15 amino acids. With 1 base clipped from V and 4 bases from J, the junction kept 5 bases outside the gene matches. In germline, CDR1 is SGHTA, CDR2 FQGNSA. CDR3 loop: CASSLVSGDGETQYF. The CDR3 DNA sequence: TGTGCCAGCAGCTTAGTTAGCGGGGACGGAGAGACCCAGTACTTC.

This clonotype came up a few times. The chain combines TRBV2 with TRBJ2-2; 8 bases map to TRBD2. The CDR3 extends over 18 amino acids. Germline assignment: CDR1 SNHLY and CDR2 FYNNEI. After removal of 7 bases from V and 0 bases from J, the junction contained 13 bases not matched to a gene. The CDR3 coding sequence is TGTGCCAGCAAGGGGCCTTGGCGGGGGGCGTCGAACACCGGGGAGCTGTTTTTT. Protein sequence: CASKGPWRGASNTGELFF.

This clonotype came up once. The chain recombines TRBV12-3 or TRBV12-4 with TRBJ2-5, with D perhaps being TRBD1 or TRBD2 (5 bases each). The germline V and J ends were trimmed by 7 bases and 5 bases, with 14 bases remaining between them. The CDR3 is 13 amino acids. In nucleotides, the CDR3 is TGTGCCAGCAATCGTGGGGGTGCGGAGACCCAGTACTTC. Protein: CASNRGGAETQYF.

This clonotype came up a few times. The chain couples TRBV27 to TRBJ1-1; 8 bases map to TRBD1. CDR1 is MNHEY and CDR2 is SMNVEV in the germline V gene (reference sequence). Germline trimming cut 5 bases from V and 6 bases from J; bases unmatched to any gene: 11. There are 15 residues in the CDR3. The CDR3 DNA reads TGTGCCAGCAGTCCCAGACAGGGGATGGGAGCTGAAGCTTTCTTT. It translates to CASSPRQGMGAEAFF.

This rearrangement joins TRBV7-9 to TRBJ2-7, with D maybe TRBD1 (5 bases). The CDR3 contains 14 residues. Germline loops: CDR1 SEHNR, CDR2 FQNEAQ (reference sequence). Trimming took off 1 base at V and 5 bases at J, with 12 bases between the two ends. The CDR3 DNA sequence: TGTGCCAGCAGCTTAGGGTCAGGGCGGAACGAGCAGTACTTC. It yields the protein CASSLGSGRNEQYF.